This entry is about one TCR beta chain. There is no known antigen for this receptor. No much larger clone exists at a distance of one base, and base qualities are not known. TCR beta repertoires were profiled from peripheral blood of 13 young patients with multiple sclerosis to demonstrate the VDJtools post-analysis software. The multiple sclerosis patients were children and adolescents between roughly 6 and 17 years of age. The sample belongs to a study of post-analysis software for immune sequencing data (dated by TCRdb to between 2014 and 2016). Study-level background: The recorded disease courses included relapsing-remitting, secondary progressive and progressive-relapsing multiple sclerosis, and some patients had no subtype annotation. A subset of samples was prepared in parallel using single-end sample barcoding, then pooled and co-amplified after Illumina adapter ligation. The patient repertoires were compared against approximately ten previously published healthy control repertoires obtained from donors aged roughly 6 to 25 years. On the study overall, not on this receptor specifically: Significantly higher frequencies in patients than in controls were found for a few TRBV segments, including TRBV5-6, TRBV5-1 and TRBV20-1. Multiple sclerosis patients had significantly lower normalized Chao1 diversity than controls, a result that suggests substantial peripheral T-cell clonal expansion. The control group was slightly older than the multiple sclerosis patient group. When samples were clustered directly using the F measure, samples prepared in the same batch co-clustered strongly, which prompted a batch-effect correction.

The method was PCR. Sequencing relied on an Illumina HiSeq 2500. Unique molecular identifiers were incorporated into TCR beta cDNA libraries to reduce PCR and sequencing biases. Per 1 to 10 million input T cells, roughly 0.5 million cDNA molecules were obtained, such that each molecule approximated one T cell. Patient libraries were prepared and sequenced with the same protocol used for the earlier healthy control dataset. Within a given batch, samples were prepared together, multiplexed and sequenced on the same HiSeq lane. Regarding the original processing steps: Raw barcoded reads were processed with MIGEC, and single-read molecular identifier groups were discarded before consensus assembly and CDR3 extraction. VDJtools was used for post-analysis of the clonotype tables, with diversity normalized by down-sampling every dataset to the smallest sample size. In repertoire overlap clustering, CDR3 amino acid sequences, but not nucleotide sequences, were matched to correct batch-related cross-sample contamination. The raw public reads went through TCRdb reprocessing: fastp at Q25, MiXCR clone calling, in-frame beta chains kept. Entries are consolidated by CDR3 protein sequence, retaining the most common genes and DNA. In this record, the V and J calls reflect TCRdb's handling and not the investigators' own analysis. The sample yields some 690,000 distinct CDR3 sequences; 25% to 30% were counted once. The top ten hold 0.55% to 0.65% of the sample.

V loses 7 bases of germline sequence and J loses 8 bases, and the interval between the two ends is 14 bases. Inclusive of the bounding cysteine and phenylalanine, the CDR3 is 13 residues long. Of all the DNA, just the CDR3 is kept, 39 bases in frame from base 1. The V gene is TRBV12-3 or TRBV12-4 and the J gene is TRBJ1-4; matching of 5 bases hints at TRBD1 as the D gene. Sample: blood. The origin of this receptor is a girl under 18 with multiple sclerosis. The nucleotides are TGTGCCAGCACGCTTGGGGCCAGAGAAAAACTGTTTTTT. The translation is CASTLGAREKLFF.